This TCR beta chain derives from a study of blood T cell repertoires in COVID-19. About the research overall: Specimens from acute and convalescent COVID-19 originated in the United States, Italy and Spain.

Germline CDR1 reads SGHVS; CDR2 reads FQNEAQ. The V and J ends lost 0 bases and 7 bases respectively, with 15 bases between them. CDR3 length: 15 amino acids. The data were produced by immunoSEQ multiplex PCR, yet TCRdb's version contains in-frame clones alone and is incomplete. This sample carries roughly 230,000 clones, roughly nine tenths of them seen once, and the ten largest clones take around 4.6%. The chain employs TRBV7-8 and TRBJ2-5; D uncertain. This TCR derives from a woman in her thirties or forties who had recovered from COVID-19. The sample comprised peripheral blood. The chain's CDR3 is CASSLAHRHTATQYF. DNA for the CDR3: TGTGCCAGCAGCTTAGCGCACCGTCATACAGCGACCCAGTACTTC.